The rows below give T cell receptor beta chains drawn from one sample of a study of Ad26.COV2.S vaccination and SARS-CoV-2 variants. Here immunoSEQ multiplex PCR was the method, and the copy in TCRdb shows in-frame clones only, minus some. The data show approximately 480,000 clones, around nine tenths seen once. The material sequenced was peripheral blood, taken in a trial of Ad26.COV2.S vaccine versus placebo. These receptors were collected from a person aged 18 to 59 who received the Ad26.COV2.S COVID-19 vaccine or a placebo. The CDR3 runs from the conserved cysteine through the conserved F or W. Each record gives: D gene, V gene, J gene, CDR3 length, CDR3 protein. D genes are given only for firm matches.

D gene: TRBD2
V gene: TRBV7-8
J gene: TRBJ2-1
CDR3 length: 14
CDR3 protein: CASARGGVTHEQFF

D gene: NA
V gene: TRBV7-3
J gene: TRBJ2-1
CDR3 length: 14
CDR3 protein: CASSLSLAGNEQFF

D gene: NA
V gene: TRBV14
J gene: TRBJ1-6
CDR3 length: 14
CDR3 protein: CASSPWEGSSPLHF

D gene: NA
V gene: TRBV28
J gene: TRBJ2-3
CDR3 length: 14
CDR3 protein: CASSLGGNTDTQYF

D gene: NA
V gene: TRBV6-6
J gene: TRBJ2-6
CDR3 length: 15
CDR3 protein: CASIPTLSGANVLTF

D gene: NA
V gene: TRBV4-3
J gene: TRBJ2-2
CDR3 length: 13
CDR3 protein: CASSLFLTGELFF

D gene: NA
V gene: TRBV5-4
J gene: TRBJ1-2
CDR3 length: 12
CDR3 protein: CASSLDSVGYTF

D gene: NA
V gene: TRBV6-5
J gene: TRBJ2-2
CDR3 length: 14
CDR3 protein: CASSFGLDTGELFF

D gene: TRBD2
V gene: TRBV28
J gene: TRBJ2-5
CDR3 length: 18
CDR3 protein: CASSSRVGRGLIGETQYF

D gene: NA
V gene: TRBV28
J gene: TRBJ2-3
CDR3 length: 15
CDR3 protein: CASSFGGSHTDTQYF

D gene: NA
V gene: TRBV7-6
J gene: TRBJ2-3
CDR3 length: 15
CDR3 protein: CASSPARTLGDTQYF

D gene: TRBD2
V gene: TRBV3-1/TRBV3-2
J gene: TRBJ2-7
CDR3 length: 14
CDR3 protein: CASSQQGLAVEQYF

D gene: NA
V gene: TRBV9
J gene: TRBJ1-4
CDR3 length: 13
CDR3 protein: CASSPNPKGKLFF

D gene: NA
V gene: TRBV19
J gene: TRBJ1-1
CDR3 length: 15
CDR3 protein: CASSIDPVPDTEAFF

D gene: NA
V gene: TRBV11-3
J gene: TRBJ2-2
CDR3 length: 14
CDR3 protein: CASSPQGGTGELFF

D gene: NA
V gene: TRBV3-1/TRBV3-2
J gene: TRBJ2-2
CDR3 length: 14
CDR3 protein: CASSQGGPPGELFF

D gene: NA
V gene: TRBV30
J gene: TRBJ1-5
CDR3 length: 17
CDR3 protein: CAWSVGSAAYSNQPQHF

D gene: NA
V gene: TRBV4-2
J gene: TRBJ2-5
CDR3 length: 14
CDR3 protein: CASSQDGAQETQYF

D gene: TRBD2
V gene: TRBV2
J gene: TRBJ2-2
CDR3 length: 16
CDR3 protein: CASSASGRAGVGELFF

D gene: NA
V gene: TRBV30
J gene: TRBJ1-6
CDR3 length: 12
CDR3 protein: CAWSPGSSPLHF

D gene: NA
V gene: TRBV6-5
J gene: TRBJ1-1
CDR3 length: 15
CDR3 protein: CASSAKTVGDTEAFF

D gene: TRBD1
V gene: TRBV24-1
J gene: TRBJ1-2
CDR3 length: 15
CDR3 protein: CATSDMRGGENGYTF

D gene: NA
V gene: TRBV5-1
J gene: TRBJ1-2
CDR3 length: 13
CDR3 protein: CASSSGANYGYTF

D gene: TRBD2
V gene: TRBV24-1
J gene: TRBJ2-1
CDR3 length: 15
CDR3 protein: CATRGSGGSYNEQFF

D gene: TRBD2
V gene: TRBV6-2/TRBV6-3
J gene: TRBJ2-7
CDR3 length: 16
CDR3 protein: CASSSLRTSGRYEQYF

D gene: TRBD2
V gene: TRBV19
J gene: TRBJ2-3
CDR3 length: 15
CDR3 protein: CASSIGLAGTDTQYF

D gene: TRBD1
V gene: TRBV7-6
J gene: TRBJ2-7
CDR3 length: 16
CDR3 protein: CASSPLTGAGSYEQYF

D gene: TRBD1
V gene: TRBV7-9
J gene: TRBJ2-1
CDR3 length: 17
CDR3 protein: CASSLPGGRRGANEQFF

D gene: NA
V gene: TRBV7-9
J gene: TRBJ2-1
CDR3 length: 16
CDR3 protein: CASSNRGGSSYNEQFF

D gene: NA
V gene: TRBV6-6
J gene: TRBJ1-6
CDR3 length: 18
CDR3 protein: CASSRASTGSSYNSPLHF

D gene: TRBD1
V gene: TRBV3-1/TRBV3-2
J gene: TRBJ1-2
CDR3 length: 14
CDR3 protein: CASRRQGKTYGYTF

D gene: TRBD1
V gene: TRBV7-6
J gene: TRBJ2-3
CDR3 length: 18
CDR3 protein: CASSLEWKGQGKTDTQYF

D gene: NA
V gene: TRBV10-3
J gene: TRBJ2-7
CDR3 length: 13
CDR3 protein: CAIRFGNSYEQYF

D gene: TRBD2
V gene: TRBV2
J gene: TRBJ2-3
CDR3 length: 14
CDR3 protein: CASSLAGVIDTQYF

D gene: TRBD1
V gene: TRBV6-5
J gene: TRBJ1-1
CDR3 length: 14
CDR3 protein: CASSYSTGVTEAFF

D gene: NA
V gene: TRBV27
J gene: TRBJ1-1
CDR3 length: 15
CDR3 protein: CASSFYQTGRVEAFF

D gene: TRBD1
V gene: TRBV6-5
J gene: TRBJ1-2
CDR3 length: 13
CDR3 protein: CASSRTGDYGYTF

D gene: NA
V gene: TRBV7-9
J gene: TRBJ2-5
CDR3 length: 15
CDR3 protein: CASSLVPDGQETQYF

D gene: NA
V gene: TRBV4-1
J gene: TRBJ1-2
CDR3 length: 16
CDR3 protein: CASSQDWRGEYYGYTF

D gene: NA
V gene: TRBV6-6
J gene: TRBJ2-5
CDR3 length: 12
CDR3 protein: CASSYAGETQYF

D gene: NA
V gene: TRBV5-6
J gene: TRBJ2-7
CDR3 length: 14
CDR3 protein: CASTLYRTYYEQYF

D gene: TRBD1
V gene: TRBV6-5
J gene: TRBJ1-5
CDR3 length: 15
CDR3 protein: CASSRPDRVDQPQHF

D gene: TRBD2
V gene: TRBV7-2
J gene: TRBJ2-1
CDR3 length: 14
CDR3 protein: CASNQREGINEQFF

D gene: NA
V gene: TRBV24-1
J gene: TRBJ2-2
CDR3 length: 16
CDR3 protein: CATSDLQGTNTGELFF

D gene: NA
V gene: TRBV20-1
J gene: TRBJ2-3
CDR3 length: 16
CDR3 protein: CSASPLALQVGDTQYF

D gene: NA
V gene: TRBV28
J gene: TRBJ2-3
CDR3 length: 16
CDR3 protein: CASNPGGGQIADTQYF

D gene: NA
V gene: TRBV5-1
J gene: TRBJ1-1
CDR3 length: 13
CDR3 protein: CASSLAGLTEAFF